A single sample gave rise to the 18 T cell receptor beta chains below, sequenced in a study of cytomegalovirus exposure and HLA in healthy donors listed by TCRdb under 2017. Library preparation used the immunoSEQ multiplex PCR assay. TCRdb carries this immuneACCESS record with in-frame sequences only. Its versions omit some clonotypes, under half of them owing to an unresolved V gene in the studies checked, with the rest unexplained. The sample has under 400,000 clones on record, approximately 91% of them singletons. The biggest ten clones account for around 0.88% of the sample. Source material: PBMCs. These receptors came from a man aged 25 to 45 in good health and CMV-seronegative.

The chain carries TRBV28 and TRBJ2-1, with D uncertain. Germline CDR1 reads MDHEN; CDR2 reads SYDVKM. V lost 1 base and J 4 bases, leaving 5 bases between the germline ends. This CDR3 region has 13 residues. The CDR3, as DNA: TGTGCCAGCAGTTTATTCAGGTACAATGAGCAGTTCTTC. This sequence encodes CASSLFRYNEQFF.

The chain recombines TRBV7-2 with TRBJ2-7, with D possibly matching TRBD2 (7 bases). V lost 3 bases and J 1 base, leaving 13 bases between the germline ends. Germline CDR1 and CDR2: SGHTA and FQGNSA. CDR3 length: 15 residues. In DNA, the CDR3 is TGTGCCAGCAGCTTGAGGGGGGGCAGGTCCTACGAGCAGTACTTC. Its translation: CASSLRGGRSYEQYF.

Concerning this clone: Other DNA sequences in the sample encode the same CDR3. The chain employs TRBV5-4 and TRBJ1-1; possibly TRBD1 for D (5 bases). The CDR3 has 14 amino acids. CDR1 SGHNT and CDR2 YYREEE come from the germline V gene (reference sequence). The V end was cut by 0 bases, the J end by 5 bases, with 11 bases between. CDR3 sequence: CASSLAGGGTEAFF. CDR3 nucleotide sequence: TGTGCCAGCAGCTTGGCCGGGGGTGGGACTGAAGCTTTCTTT.

The chain combines TRBV6-1 with TRBJ2-1; possibly TRBD1 for D (5 bases). This CDR3 has 15 amino acids. With 1 base removed from V and 8 bases from J, the gap between germline ends came to 15 bases. Germline loops: CDR1 MNHNS, CDR2 SASEGT. In DNA, the CDR3 is TGTGCCAGCAGTGAAGTGGCAGGGTTGGGGTATGAGCAGTTCTTC. Translation: CASSEVAGLGYEQFF.

In DNA, the CDR3 is TGTGCCAGTAGTCCTAACGCGGATACCTACAATGAGCAGTTCTTC. Amino acids: CASSPNADTYNEQFF. The chain employs TRBV19 and TRBJ2-1, with D hard to call. The germline CDR1 and CDR2 sequences are LNHDA and SQIVND (reference sequence). The V and J ends lost 5 bases and 2 bases respectively, with 13 bases between them. The length of the CDR3 is 15 residues.

The J gene is TRBJ2-3, the V gene TRBV5-5; D is perhaps TRBD1 (6 bases). Germline CDR1 SGHKS, CDR2 YYEKEE (reference sequence). The length of the CDR3 is 18 residues. The V gene lost 1 base and the J gene lost 0 bases, with 18 bases spanning the gap. The CDR3 nucleotides read TGTGCCAGCAGCTTGTCAGGGGTAGGTGGTACTAGCACAGATACGCAGTATTTT. It codes for CASSLSGVGGTSTDTQYF.

This clone was observed a few times. A read error may account for a junction end that differs from germline. The chain couples TRBV30 to TRBJ1-6; 8 bases match TRBD1. The CDR3 loop spans 16 amino acids. Germline V gene lookup returns CDR1 GTSNPN and CDR2 SVGIG (reference sequence). The CDR3 nucleotides are TGTGCCTGGGGTGTAAGATCCGGGACAGGTAATTCACCCCTCCACTTT. Its translation: CAWGVRSGTGNSPLHF. The full variable domain, with the rest looked up from reference TRBV30 and TRBJ1-6, is SQTIHQWPATLVQPVGSPLSLECTVEGTSNPNLYWYRQAAGRGLQLLFYSVGIGQISSEVPQNLSASRPQDRQFILSSKKLLLSDSGFYLCAWGVRSGTGNSPLHFGNGTRLTVT.

In its sample, this clone was seen a few times. The rearrangement links TRBV19 to TRBJ1-6, with D possibly TRBD1 on 6 matching bases. Germline V gene lookup returns CDR1 LNHDA and CDR2 SQIVND (reference sequence). The V end was cut by 4 bases, the J end by 2 bases, with 18 bases between. This CDR3 has 18 residues. In DNA, the CDR3 is TGTGCCAGTAGTACCAGGACAGATCAGGTCACCTATAATTCACCCCTCCACTTT. It translates to CASSTRTDQVTYNSPLHF.

In its sample, this clone was seen a few times. J is TRBJ2-5 and V is TRBV19; TRBD2 agrees at 16 bases. The CDR3 totals 18 residues. Per germline, CDR1 LNHDA and CDR2 SQIVND (reference sequence). After removal of 5 bases from V and 0 bases from J, the junction contained 6 bases not matched to a gene. CDR3 sequence (DNA): TGTGCCAGTAGTGCGGGACTAGCGGGGGGGATGTACCAAGAGACCCAGTACTTC. Amino acids: CASSAGLAGGMYQETQYF.

This sequence joins TRBV9 and TRBJ2-7; 12 positions agree with TRBD2. The CDR3 has 14 amino acids. Trimming cost V 4 bases and J 6 bases; bases outside gene matches: 5. Germline V gives CDR1 SGDLS, CDR2 YYNGEE. The CDR3 loop reads CASSPSGGAFEQYF. DNA of the CDR3: TGTGCCAGCAGCCCTAGCGGGGGGGCCTTCGAGCAGTACTTC.

This chain links TRBV29-1 with TRBJ1-5; 8 nucleotides align to TRBD1. The J segment lost 11 bases and the V segment lost 6 bases, leaving 15 bases of the junction unmatched. Germline values: CDR1 SQVTM, CDR2 ANQGSEA. CDR3 length equals 14 residues. The chain's CDR3 is CSVTEGQAQGSQHF. CDR3 bases: TGCAGCGTCACTGAGGGACAGGCCCAGGGGTCCCAGCATTTT.

This chain connects TRBV6-6 to TRBJ1-2; 7 positions agree with TRBD1. The CDR3 has 15 amino acids. Germline V gene data show CDR1 as MNHNY and CDR2 as SVGAGI (reference sequence). V was pared by 2 bases and J by 2 bases, with 5 bases of the junction left unmatched. The CDR3 sequence: CASSYTGTANYGYTF. In nucleotides, the CDR3 is TGTGCCAGCAGTTACACGGGGACAGCCAACTATGGCTACACCTTC.

The J gene is TRBJ2-3, the V gene TRBV15; possibly TRBD2 for D (5 bases). The CDR3 is 14 amino acids. V was trimmed by 1 base and J by 3 bases, leaving 8 bases between them. CDR1 and CDR2 (germline): LNHNV, YYDKDF (reference sequence). The CDR3 here is CATSRAGETDTQYF. The CDR3 DNA follows: TGTGCCACCAGCAGAGCCGGGGAGACAGATACGCAGTATTTT.

The chain joins TRBV4-1 to TRBJ2-3, with 9 bases identical to TRBD2. This CDR3 is built from 18 residues. Germline V gives CDR1 MGHRA, CDR2 YSYEKL. V trimming: 0 bases; J trimming: 2 bases; junction bases outside the gene matches: 9. CDR3 amino acids: CASSQEGGGGASTDTQYF. The CDR3, as DNA: TGCGCCAGCAGCCAAGAGGGCGGCGGGGGGGCCTCCACAGATACGCAGTATTTT.

V usage is TRBV18 and J usage is TRBJ2-7; 15 nucleotides match TRBD2. With 5 bases clipped from V and 7 bases from J, the junction kept 9 bases outside the gene matches. Looked up from germline, CDR1 is KGHSH and CDR2 is LQKENI. The CDR3 has 16 amino acids. CDR3 DNA sequence: TGTGCCAGCTCATCCGGACTAGCGGGGGGGCTTGAGGAGCAGTACTTC. Translation: CASSSGLAGGLEEQYF.

The chain joins TRBV13 to TRBJ2-7; 8 positions agree with TRBD2. Per the germline V gene, CDR1 is PRHDT and CDR2 is FYEKMQ (reference sequence). After removal of 5 bases from V and 2 bases from J, the junction contained 8 bases not matched to a gene. The CDR3 runs to 15 residues. This chain's CDR3 is CASSPGVAGTYEQYF. The DNA for the CDR3 is TGTGCCAGCAGCCCGGGGGTAGCGGGGACCTACGAGCAGTACTTC.

J is TRBJ2-2 and V is TRBV11-3; D perhaps matches TRBD1 (6 bases). The V gene lost 6 bases and the J gene lost 4 bases, with 18 bases spanning the gap. This CDR3 has 16 residues. From germline, CDR1 is SGHNT and CDR2 YENEEA. DNA of the CDR3: TGTGCCAGCAGTCCCCCCTCGGGACAAAGCACCGGGGAGCTGTTTTTT. This encodes CASSPPSGQSTGELFF.

The chain employs TRBV18 and TRBJ2-5; D ambiguous. From germline, CDR1 is KGHSH and CDR2 LQKENI. Trimming stripped 0 bases from V and 5 bases from J, with 10 bases between. The CDR3 sequence is 14 residues long. The CDR3 coding sequence is TGTGCCAGCTCACCACCTTCGATCCGGGAGACCCAGTACTTC. Residues: CASSPPSIRETQYF. Using reference TRBV18 and TRBJ2-5 for the parts outside the CDR3, the full variable domain is NAGVMQNPRHLVRRRGQEARLRCSPMKGHSHVYWYRQLPEEGLKFMVYLQKENIIDESGMPKERFSAEFPKEGPSILRIQQVVRGDSAAYFCASSPPSIRETQYFGPGTRLLVL.